Shown below are 26 T cell receptor beta chains from a single sample sequenced in a study of T-cell memory formation after mild COVID-19. TCRdb passed the 5' RACE reads through MiXCR, listing each CDR3 protein once. In the table there are some 150,000 distinct CDR3 sequences, 25% of which are singletons. Sequencing used PBMCs or a T cell subset sorted from them (not recorded which). The receptors originated from an adult woman who had mild COVID-19 (a few samples of this study predate the infection). Cell type and time point are not known.

The V and J genes are TRBV4-1 and TRBJ2-7; 11 bases are shared with TRBD2. With 5 bases clipped from V and 3 bases from J, the junction kept 9 bases outside the gene matches. CDR3 length: 16 amino acids. Germline V gene sequence: CDR1 MGHRA, CDR2 YSYEKL. Here the CDR3 DNA reads TGCGCCAGCAGCTTGTCCGGGACTAGCGGACACTACGAGCAGTACTTC. Translation gives CASSLSGTSGHYEQYF.

This clonotype was detected only a few times. This chain joins TRBV29-1 and TRBJ2-1; D gene ambiguous. Germline V gene sequence: CDR1 SQVTM, CDR2 ANQGSEA. CDR3 length equals 13 residues. V dropped 0 bases and J dropped 6 bases, with 9 bases sitting between them. As DNA, the CDR3 is TGCAGCGTTGAAGATTTCGAGGCCAATGAGCAGTTCTTC. It encodes CSVEDFEANEQFF.

This chain joins TRBV5-5 and TRBJ1-1; possible D gene TRBD1, 5 bases. The CDR3 has 14 residues. The V end was cut by 0 bases, the J end by 5 bases, with 11 bases between. The V gene's germline CDR1 is SGHKS and CDR2 YYEKEE (reference sequence). CDR3 sequence (DNA): TGTGCCAGCAGCTTGGGTGACAGCGGGACTGAAGCTTTCTTT. It is translated as CASSLGDSGTEAFF.

This clonotype was counted only a few times. This sequence joins TRBV6-5 and TRBJ2-3; D ambiguous. The CDR3 totals 11 residues. Trimming removed 1 base from V and 6 bases from J, with 2 bases in between. Germline CDR1 MNHEY, CDR2 SVGAGI. In nucleotides, the CDR3 is TGTGCCAGCAGTTACTGGGATACGCAGTATTTT. This codes for CASSYWDTQYF.

This clonotype was counted a few times. J is TRBJ2-7 and V is TRBV24-1, with a weak D call TRBD1 (6 bases). Per the germline V gene, CDR1 is KGHDR and CDR2 is SFDVKD. The CDR3 is made up of 14 amino acids. V shed 4 bases and J shed 3 bases, with 12 bases lying between them. CDR3 DNA: TGTGCCACCAGTGACACAGGGTTAAGCTACGAGCAGTACTTC. It specifies CATSDTGLSYEQYF.

The V gene is TRBV15, the J gene TRBJ1-6, with a possible D match to TRBD1 (5 bases). This CDR3 is 15 amino acids long. Per germline, CDR1 LNHNV and CDR2 YYDKDF (reference sequence). V lost 1 base and J lost 7, with 11 bases in between. CDR3 bases: TGTGCCACCAGCAGAGTTCGCGGGGGAAATTCACCCCTCCACTTT. Protein product: CATSRVRGGNSPLHF.

This clonotype was seen only a few times. The chain has TRBV12-3 or TRBV12-4 and TRBJ2-3; 9 bases align to TRBD2. The V and J ends lost 5 bases and 6 bases, in that order; junction bases with no gene match: 12. The CDR3 spans 16 residues. DNA for the CDR3: TGTGCCAGCAGTGTTAGCGGGGGCGCCGGGGTGGATACGCAGTATTTT. This translates into CASSVSGGAGVDTQYF.

The J gene is TRBJ1-5, the V gene TRBV24-1, with TRBD1 as a possible D gene (5 bases). The CDR3 length is 17 residues. The V gene lost 2 bases and the J gene lost 3 bases, with 16 bases spanning the gap. Per the germline V gene, CDR1 is KGHDR and CDR2 is SFDVKD. The CDR3 spells CATSDSKSRDFNQPQHF. The CDR3 bases are TGTGCCACCAGTGATTCCAAAAGTCGGGACTTCAATCAGCCCCAGCATTTT.

In this sample, this clonotype turned up a few times. This chain links TRBV15 with TRBJ2-5, with TRBD2 matching 13 bases. Germline CDR1 is LNHNV and CDR2 is YYDKDF (reference sequence). V was pared by 2 bases and J by 6 bases, with 9 bases of the junction left unmatched. This CDR3 has 17 amino acids. This chain's CDR3 is CATSRPHGLAGEKTQYF. In nucleotides, the CDR3 is TGTGCCACCAGCAGACCTCACGGACTAGCGGGAGAAAAGACCCAGTACTTC.

This rearrangement joins TRBV5-1 to TRBJ2-3; tentative D call: TRBD2 (6 bases). CDR1 and CDR2 (germline): SGHRS, YFSETQ. V lost 1 base and J lost 2, with 17 bases in between. The length of the CDR3 is 17 residues. This CDR3 is CASSLWGIAAPTDTQYF. In DNA form, the CDR3 reads TGCGCCAGCAGCTTGTGGGGGATAGCGGCTCCCACAGATACGCAGTATTTT.

This clonotype showed up just a few times. This sequence joins TRBV29-1 and TRBJ1-1, with D possibly matching TRBD1 (6 bases). Between the trimmed V and J ends, which lost 2 bases and 7 bases, there was a span of 14 bases. This CDR3 spans 13 amino acids. CDR1 and CDR2 from the germline V gene are SQVTM and ANQGSEA. The CDR3 DNA reads TGCAGCGTTGAATTGGTGGACAGTGGTGAAGCTTTCTTT. Residues: CSVELVDSGEAFF.

There are a few counts of this clonotype. J is TRBJ2-7 and V is TRBV7-6, with TRBD2 identical over 10 bases. Looked up from germline, CDR1 is SGHVS and CDR2 is FNYEAQ. CDR3 length: 16 residues. V shed 5 bases, J shed 0 bases, and the junction held 7 bases outside the gene matches. The CDR3 nucleotides are TGTGCCAGCAGCCCCGGGTTAGCGGGGGGCTCCTACGAGCAGTACTTC. This translates into CASSPGLAGGSYEQYF.

V is TRBV4-2 and J is TRBJ2-7; 9 bases are a match to TRBD1. Germline V CDR1 and CDR2: LGHNA, YNFKEQ. CDR3 size: 15 residues. V was clipped by 3 bases and J by 5 bases; unmatched bases: 8. CDR3 DNA: TGTGCCAGCAGCCAGGGCCGGGACAGGGTGAACGAGCAGTACTTC. Its protein product is CASSQGRDRVNEQYF.

This clonotype has only a few counts. The V call is TRBV12-3 or TRBV12-4, the J call TRBJ1-1, with TRBD1 matching over 8 bases. With V trimmed by 5 bases and J by 4 bases, 6 bases remained unmatched. CDR3 length: 14 amino acids. The chain's CDR3 is CASSLTGVGTEAFF. The CDR3, as DNA: TGTGCCAGCAGTCTGACAGGGGTTGGCACTGAAGCTTTCTTT.

The chain links TRBV4-1 to TRBJ2-1; 9 bases agree with TRBD2. The V and J ends lost 5 bases and 7 bases, in that order; junction bases with no gene match: 21. The CDR3 extends over 19 amino acids. The germline gives CDR1 MGHRA, CDR2 YSYEKL. CDR3 sequence (DNA): TGCGCCAGCAGCATAACGGGGGGCTTGGGGGTAGCGGGAGTTAATGAGCAGTTCTTC. Translating gives CASSITGGLGVAGVNEQFF.

This clonotype was recorded a few times. V gene TRBV6-5 combines with J gene TRBJ2-1; D is unresolved. Trimming cost V 2 bases and J 8 bases, with 10 bases left between them. Germline V lookup: CDR1 MNHEY, CDR2 SVGAGI. This CDR3 region has 13 residues. The DNA for the CDR3 is TGTGCCAGCAGTTACGCACTCGAGGATGAGCAGTTCTTC. Translation: CASSYALEDEQFF.

Only a few counts were recorded for this clonotype. This rearrangement joins TRBV20-1 to TRBJ2-7; the D gene is possibly TRBD1 (6 bases). Germline V lookup: CDR1 DFQATT, CDR2 SNEGSKA (reference sequence). This CDR3 region has 14 residues. Deletions cut 6 bases from V and 1 base from J, with 16 bases between. CDR3 region: CSAEVWQGSYEQYF. The CDR3 DNA follows: TGCAGTGCAGAAGTGTGGCAGGGGTCCTACGAGCAGTACTTC.

This clonotype was recorded a few times. This sequence joins TRBV7-6 and TRBJ2-2; D perhaps matches TRBD2 (6 bases). The length of the CDR3 is 16 residues. Germline lookup yields CDR1 SGHVS and CDR2 FNYEAQ. Trimming pared 5 bases from V and 4 bases from J, leaving 17 bases between. DNA for the CDR3: TGTGCCAGCAGCCCCCGTACTGCGGGGAGCACCGGGGAGCTGTTTTTT. Translation gives CASSPRTAGSTGELFF.

Of note for this clonotype: Since the CDR3 does not end with the conserved phenylalanine or tryptophan, this likely comes from a read error. The chain combines TRBV25-1 with TRBJ2-2; D might be TRBD2 (5 bases). The CDR3 consists of 13 residues. Germline lookup yields CDR1 MGHDK and CDR2 SYGVNS. The ends were cut back, 3 bases at V and 5 bases at J, with 7 bases in the middle. The CDR3 DNA reads TGTGCCAGCAGTGAGCCGGGAACCGGGGAGCTGTTTTGT. Translating gives CASSEPGTGELFC.

The chain joins TRBV9 to TRBJ1-2, with 9 bases aligning to TRBD1. The germline gives CDR1 SGDLS, CDR2 YYNGEE. The CDR3 has 16 amino acids. J lost 0 bases, V lost 3 bases, and 6 bases had no gene match. CDR3 bases: TGTGCCAGCAGCGGTGGACAGGGGCTAGCTAACTATGGCTACACCTTC. Translation gives CASSGGQGLANYGYTF.

This clonotype was counted between two and nine times. The gene calls are TRBV6-2 or TRBV6-3 and TRBJ2-2, with 7 bases identical to TRBD1. CDR1 is MNHEY and CDR2 is SVGEGT in the germline V gene. The CDR3 length is 15 residues. V trimming: 5 bases; J trimming: 6 bases; junction bases outside the gene matches: 9. CDR3 sequence reads: CASSLHNRGAGELFF. The CDR3 DNA sequence: TGTGCCAGCAGTCTGCACAACAGGGGAGCCGGGGAGCTGTTTTTT.

CDR3 residues: CASTTTGGLREQYF. CDR3 sequence (DNA): TGTGCCAGCACTACGACAGGGGGCCTTCGTGAGCAGTACTTC. The rearrangement links TRBV14 to TRBJ2-7; 10 bases match TRBD1. With 7 bases clipped from V and 7 bases from J, the junction kept 10 bases outside the gene matches. The CDR3 is made up of 14 amino acids. Germline CDR1 reads SGHDN; CDR2 reads FVKESK.

This clonotype turned up a few times. The V call is TRBV7-9, the J call TRBJ2-7; the match to TRBD2 covers 10 bases. CDR1 and CDR2 (germline): SEHNR, FQNEAQ (reference sequence). The J segment lost 4 bases and the V segment lost 0 bases, leaving 6 bases of the junction unmatched. The CDR3 totals 16 residues. CDR3 amino acids: CASSLALAGVSYEQYF. In DNA, the CDR3 is TGTGCCAGCAGCTTAGCCCTAGCGGGAGTCTCTTACGAGCAGTACTTC.

The chain is built from TRBV20-1 and TRBJ2-3; TRBD2 agrees at 10 bases. CDR1 is DFQATT, CDR2 SNEGSKA, per germline (reference sequence). Trimming at V came to 0 bases and at J to 1 base, leaving 7 bases not matched to a gene. The CDR3 runs to 17 residues. The DNA of the CDR3 is TGCAGTGCTAGAGATCCAGGTAGCGGGGGGCGCACAGATACGCAGTATTTT. Its protein product is CSARDPGSGGRTDTQYF.

Ten or more counts support this clonotype. One junction end does not reproduce the germline sequence, and a read error may be involved. This chain connects TRBV7-7 to TRBJ1-2; 7 positions agree with TRBD1. Per the germline V gene, CDR1 is SSHAT and CDR2 is FNYEAQ (reference sequence). The length of the CDR3 is 17 residues. Written as DNA, the CDR3 is TGTGCTAGCAGCTTAGCCGTTCCCCGGGACAGCTACTATGGCTACACCTTC. It translates to CASSLAVPRDSYYGYTF.

This clonotype has more than one count but fewer than ten. The chain uses TRBV3-1 and TRBJ2-7, with D tentatively TRBD2 (5 bases). Germline V lookup: CDR1 LGHDT, CDR2 YNNKEL (reference sequence). There are 15 residues in the CDR3. V lost 3 bases, J lost 3 bases, and 15 bases lay in between. The CDR3 loop is CASSQGFSRGYEQYF. CDR3 bases: TGTGCCAGCAGCCAGGGGTTCTCTCGGGGCTACGAGCAGTACTTC.